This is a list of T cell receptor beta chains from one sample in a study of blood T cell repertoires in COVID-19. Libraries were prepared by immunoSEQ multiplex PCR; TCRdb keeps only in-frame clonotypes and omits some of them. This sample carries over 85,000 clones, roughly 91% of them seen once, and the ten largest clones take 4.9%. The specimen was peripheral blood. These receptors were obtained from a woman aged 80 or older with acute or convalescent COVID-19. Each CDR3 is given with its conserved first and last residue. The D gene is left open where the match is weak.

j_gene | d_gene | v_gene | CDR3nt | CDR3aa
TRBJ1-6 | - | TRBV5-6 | TGTGCCAGCAGCTTGGTACAGGGATATTCACCCCTCCACTTT | CASSLVQGYSPLHF
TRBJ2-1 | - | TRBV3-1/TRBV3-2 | TGTGCCAGCAGCCATGCCGGGACTGTAAACAATGAGCAGTTCTTC | CASSHAGTVNNEQFF
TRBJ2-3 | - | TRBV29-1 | TGCAGCGCCACTGGACATTCTAGCACAGATACGCAGTATTTT | CSATGHSSTDTQYF
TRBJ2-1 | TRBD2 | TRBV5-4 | TGTGCCAGCAGCTTGGTGGTAGCGGGGGGGCATGAGCAGTTCTTC | CASSLVVAGGHEQFF
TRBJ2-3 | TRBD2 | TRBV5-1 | TGCGCCAGCAGCAAGGACGTGGCTAGCGGATCAGATACGCAGTATTTT | CASSKDVASGSDTQYF
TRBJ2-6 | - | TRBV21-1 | TGTGCCAGCAGCAAAGTGGAGGGATCTGGGGCCAACGTCCTGACTTTC | CASSKVEGSGANVLTF
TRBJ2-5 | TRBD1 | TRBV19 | TGTGCCAGTAGTATAGACCGGGACAGGCAAGAGACCCAGTACTTC | CASSIDRDRQETQYF
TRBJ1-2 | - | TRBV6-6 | TGTGCCAGCAGTTACTCGGCCGGGATGAACTATGGCTACACCTTC | CASSYSAGMNYGYTF
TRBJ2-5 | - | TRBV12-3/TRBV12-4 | TGTGCCAGCAGTTTGAAACCCGGGGAGACCCAGTACTTC | CASSLKPGETQYF
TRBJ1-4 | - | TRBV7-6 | TGTGCCAGCAGCCCCGGACAAGGAGTTCATGAAAAACTGTTTTTT | CASSPGQGVHEKLFF
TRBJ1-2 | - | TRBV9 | TGTGCCAGCAGCCCCCGGGACAATAACTATGGCTACACCTTC | CASSPRDNNYGYTF
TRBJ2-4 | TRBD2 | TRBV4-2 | TGTGCCAGCAGCCAAGATTTAGCGGGAGGAAACATTCAGTACTTC | CASSQDLAGGNIQYF